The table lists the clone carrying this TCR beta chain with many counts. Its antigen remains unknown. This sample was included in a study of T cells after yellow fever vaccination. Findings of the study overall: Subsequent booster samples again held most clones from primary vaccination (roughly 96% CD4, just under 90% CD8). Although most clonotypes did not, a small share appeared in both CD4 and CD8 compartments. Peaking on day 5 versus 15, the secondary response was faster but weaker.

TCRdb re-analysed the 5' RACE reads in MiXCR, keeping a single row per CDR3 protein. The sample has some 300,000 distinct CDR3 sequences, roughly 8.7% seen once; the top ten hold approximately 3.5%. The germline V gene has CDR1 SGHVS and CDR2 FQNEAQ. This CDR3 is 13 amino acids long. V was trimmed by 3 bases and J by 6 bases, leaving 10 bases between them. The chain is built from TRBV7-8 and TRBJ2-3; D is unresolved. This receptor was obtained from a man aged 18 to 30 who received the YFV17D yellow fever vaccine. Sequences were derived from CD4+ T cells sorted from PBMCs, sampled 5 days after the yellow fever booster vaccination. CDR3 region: CASSFSPADTQYF. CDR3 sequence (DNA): TGTGCCAGCAGCTTTAGCCCTGCTGATACGCAGTATTTT.